The 18 T cell receptor beta chains given below trace back to one sample, sequenced in a study of cytomegalovirus exposure and HLA in healthy donors. Vbeta (60) and Jbeta (13) primers were used in the PCR. Assay used: immunoSEQ multiplex PCR; TCRdb lists only in-frame clones, some missing. The sample contains about 190,000 clones, 70% to 75% of which appear only once. The material sequenced was PBMCs. The receptors originated from a man aged 25 to 40 in good health and CMV-seropositive.

V gene TRBV18 combines with J gene TRBJ2-5; 7 positions match TRBD2. The J call may be faulty, since TRBJ2-7 better matches the DNA end. The CDR3 covers 14 residues. CDR1 and CDR2 (germline): KGHSH, LQKENI. CDR3 sequence (DNA): TGTGCCAGCTCTATCGGGGGGTTCCCCTACGAGCAGTACTTC. Amino acid sequence: CASSIGGFPYEQYF.

Note on this clone: The junction departs from germline at one end; a sequencing error may be responsible. The chain has TRBV7-9 and TRBJ2-7; 9 bases match TRBD1. Germline assignment: CDR1 SEHNR and CDR2 FQNEAQ (reference sequence). This CDR3 spans 16 amino acids. The CDR3 spells CSSSLAWDRVSYEQYF. CDR3 nucleotide sequence: TGTTCCAGCAGCTTAGCGTGGGACAGGGTGTCCTACGAGCAGTACTTC. Looking up the rest from reference TRBV7-9 and TRBJ2-7 gives the full variable domain: DTGVSQNPRHKITKRGQNVTFRCDPISEHNRLYWYRQTLGQGPEFLTYFQNEAQLEKSRLLSDRFSAERPKGSFSTLEIQRTEQGDSAMYLCSSSLAWDRVSYEQYFGPGTRLTVT.

The J gene is TRBJ2-2, the V gene TRBV5-1; 7 nucleotides align to TRBD2. The CDR3 loop spans 14 amino acids. Germline CDR1 and CDR2: SGHRS and YFSETQ. V lost 7 bases and J lost 5; bases outside the gene matches: 8. The CDR3 DNA reads as TGCGCCAGCGGTGGGAGCGGGATAACCGGGGAGCTGTTTTTT. This translates into CASGGSGITGELFF.

The rearrangement uses TRBV5-6 and TRBJ2-7; 7 bases map to TRBD1. The length of the CDR3 is 14 residues. V dropped 4 bases and J dropped 3; count of bases not matched to a gene: 7. The germline V gene has CDR1 SGHDT and CDR2 YYEEEE. The CDR3 loop is CASSRQGRRYEQYF. CDR3 nucleotides: TGTGCCAGCAGCAGACAGGGTCGACGCTACGAGCAGTACTTC.

The chain recombines TRBV7-9 with TRBJ2-1, with a possible D match to TRBD2 (7 bases). This CDR3 has 14 amino acids. V lost 10 bases to trimming and J lost 3 bases, with 16 bases between them. CDR1 and CDR2 (germline): SEHNR, FQNEAQ (reference sequence). The CDR3 here is CATSGGQSYNEQFF. In DNA form, the CDR3 reads TGTGCCACCTCGGGGGGACAAAGCTACAATGAGCAGTTCTTC.

The chain links TRBV6-5 to TRBJ1-2, with TRBD1 matching over 9 bases. This CDR3 spans 14 amino acids. V lost 6 bases, J lost 2 bases, and 4 bases stayed unmatched. The germline V gene encodes CDR1 MNHEY and CDR2 SVGAGI. CDR3 region: CASRGTGTNYGYTF. The CDR3 DNA follows: TGTGCCAGCAGGGGGACAGGGACAAACTATGGCTACACCTTC.

The chain couples TRBV2 to TRBJ2-3; weak D call: TRBD1 (6 bases). Trimming removed 7 bases at V and 1 base at J, with 12 bases between. This CDR3 spans 14 amino acids. CDR1 is SNHLY, CDR2 FYNNEI, per germline. Here the CDR3 reads CASIGGQGTDTQYF. Written as DNA, the CDR3 is TGTGCCAGCATAGGGGGTCAGGGCACAGATACGCAGTATTTT.

Regarding this clone: Additional DNA sequences in this sample encode the identical CDR3. The chain recombines TRBV7-9 with TRBJ2-2; tentative D call: TRBD2 (6 bases). Germline CDR1 reads SEHNR; CDR2 reads FQNEAQ (reference sequence). The CDR3 is 14 amino acids. Trimming removed 0 bases from V and 4 bases from J, with 6 bases in between. CDR3: CASSLAGGTGELFF. The CDR3 region has the DNA TGTGCCAGCAGCTTAGCCGGGGGCACCGGGGAGCTGTTTTTT.

This clone occurred a few times. The V gene is TRBV21-1, the J gene TRBJ1-6; TRBD1 is the table's D call, not checked against the DNA. TRBV21-1 is a pseudogene segment. The CDR3 is 22 residues long. CDR3 nucleotide sequence: TGTGCCAGCAGCAAAATTGGGTTGTCGGGACAGGGGATGATCAGGGATAATTCACCCCTCCACTTT. Amino acids: CASSKIGLSGQGMIRDNSPLHF.

The table lists this clone with a few counts. The chain links TRBV30 to TRBJ2-5; D unresolved. Looked up from germline, CDR1 is GTSNPN and CDR2 is SVGIG (reference sequence). V lost 3 bases and J lost 1, with 12 bases in between. The CDR3 length is 14 residues. Here the CDR3 DNA reads TGTGCCTGGAGGCCTGGCAGTACCCAAGAGACCCAGTACTTC. Protein product: CAWRPGSTQETQYF. Full variable domain (missing parts from reference TRBV30 and TRBJ2-5): SQTIHQWPATLVQPVGSPLSLECTVEGTSNPNLYWYRQAAGRGLQLLFYSVGIGQISSEVPQNLSASRPQDRQFILSSKKLLLSDSGFYLCAWRPGSTQETQYFGPGTRLLVL.

CDR3 sequence: CASSYGTTYEQYF. CDR3 bases: TGTGCCAGCAGTTACGGGACTACCTACGAGCAGTACTTC. The chain carries TRBV6-5 and TRBJ2-7, with TRBD2 identical over 7 bases. Looked up from germline, CDR1 is MNHEY and CDR2 is SVGAGI. V gave up 2 bases and J gave up 2 bases; unmatched junction bases: 0. The CDR3 spans 13 residues.

J is TRBJ2-7 and V is TRBV28; a weak D match, TRBD2 (6 bases). V was trimmed by 5 bases and J by 6 bases, leaving 14 bases between them. The germline gives CDR1 MDHEN, CDR2 SYDVKM. The CDR3 totals 13 residues. CDR3 sequence (DNA): TGTGCCAGCAGTCGTGGAGGGGAGGTCGAGCAGTACTTC. This translates into CASSRGGEVEQYF.

This chain uses TRBV5-1 with TRBJ1-1; 8 nucleotides line up with TRBD1. J lost 7 bases, V lost 1 base, and 0 bases had no gene match. Germline V CDR1 and CDR2: SGHRS, YFSETQ. This CDR3 is built from 12 residues. The CDR3 sequence is CASSLTGGEAFF. DNA for the CDR3: TGCGCCAGCAGCTTGACAGGGGGTGAAGCTTTCTTT.

For the CDR3, the DNA is TGCGCCAGCAGCCAAGAAAATACAGGGGGTACTGAAGCTTTCTTT. This gives the protein CASSQENTGGTEAFF. This sequence joins TRBV4-3 and TRBJ1-1; 8 bases are a match to TRBD1. Per germline, CDR1 LGHNA and CDR2 YSLEER. V lost 0 bases and J lost 5; bases outside the gene matches: 5. The CDR3 covers 15 residues.

V gene TRBV7-3 combines with J gene TRBJ2-3; TRBD2 agrees at 8 bases. In germline, CDR1 is SGHTA, CDR2 FQGTGA. V dropped 4 bases and J dropped 2; count of bases not matched to a gene: 5. The CDR3 has 15 residues. The CDR3 loop is CASSSWGLVTDTQYF. In DNA, the CDR3 is TGTGCCAGCAGCTCCTGGGGACTAGTCACAGATACGCAGTATTTT.

V gene TRBV29-1 combines with J gene TRBJ2-1; TRBD2 agrees at 8 bases. Trimming took 4 bases from V and 7 from J; bases not matched to a gene: 3. Germline V CDR1 and CDR2: SQVTM, ANQGSEA. The CDR3 sequence is 12 residues long. The DNA of the CDR3 is TGCAGCGTTGTGGGCGGGAGGAATGAGCAGTTCTTC. Translation: CSVVGGRNEQFF.

V usage is TRBV28 and J usage is TRBJ1-1; a weak D match, TRBD1 (5 bases). Trimming left V 0 bases short and J 0 bases short, with 5 bases between. From germline, CDR1 is MDHEN and CDR2 SYDVKM. This CDR3 is built from 14 residues. The CDR3 nucleotides are TGTGCCAGCAGTTTATGGGACATGAACACTGAAGCTTTCTTT. Protein product: CASSLWDMNTEAFF.

The rearrangement uses TRBV7-8 and TRBJ2-5, with 8 bases aligning to TRBD2. The CDR3 is 15 residues long. The junction had 14 bases not matched to a gene; V was cut back by 3 bases and J by 11 bases. Germline lookup yields CDR1 SGHVS and CDR2 FQNEAQ. The CDR3 region is CASSFFGGAIYAQYF. DNA for the CDR3: TGTGCCAGCAGCTTTTTCGGGGGGGCGATCTACGCGCAGTACTTC. Full variable domain (rest looked up from reference TRBV7-8 and TRBJ2-5): GAGVSQSPRYKVAKRGQDVALRCDPISGHVSLFWYQQALGQGPEFLTYFQNEAQLDKSGLPSDRFFAERPEGSVSTLKIQRTQQEDSAVYLCASSFFGGAIYAQYFGPGTRLLVL.